What follows is one TCR beta chain and its context. It has no known antigen specificity. Qualities for individual bases were not recorded, and no much larger clone is one base off. TCRbeta CDR3 regions were amplified from genomic DNA by means of the immunoSEQ Assay, a bias-controlled multiplex PCR. Per the authors' processing: The number of nucleated cells in each sample was estimated from the amplification of reference gene primers within the assay. To quantify the absolute abundance of each unique TCRbeta CDR3 rearrangement, sequence reads were collapsed and filtered. For each sample, productive Simpson clonality was calculated as the square root of Simpson's diversity index across productive rearrangements. TCRdb mirrors the immuneACCESS table, restricted to in-frame sequences. Some clones are absent from its copies; in checked studies, under half trace to an unresolved V gene, and the reason for the others is unknown. D and trimming were read from the DNA, whereas the V and J calls and clone size are those reported in that table. A total of about 330,000 clones appear in this sample, 88% of them only once. Of the sample, around 4.6% falls within the top ten clones.

The data belong to a study of blood T cell repertoires in COVID-19 (dated by TCRdb to the early 2020s). Study-wide context: Samples from collaborators originated in the United States, Italy and Spain and spanned both the acute and convalescent phases of COVID-19. The samples were drawn from two sources: the first 160 participants of the ongoing ImmuneRACE study, and 1,000 to 1,500 subjects contributed by 6 global collaborators. The material from the prospective study consisted of cDNA or gDNA derived from T cells, B-cell-depleted T cells, or PBMCs. A de-identified subject ID, COVID-19 status, age in years and sex were almost always included in the sample metadata. HLA class I and class II types, where available, came from metadata supplied by the sample provider rather than from assay-based typing. The repertoires were released in a freely available public database intended as a resource for research on the immune response to SARS-CoV-2. Deeply sampled blood TCRbeta repertoires from subjects exposed to, actively infected with, or recovered from COVID-19 were included in the dataset.

Summary of the overall study and its limitations: Clinical and demographic metadata were provided uncurated, with the amount varying by source and participant.

The CDR3 runs 15 amino acids, cysteine and phenylalanine included. Of all the DNA, just the CDR3 is kept, 45 bases in frame from base 1. For CDR1 and CDR2, the germline V gene (reference sequence) lists DFQATT and SNEGSKA. Germline trimming: 3 bases from V, 4 bases from J; junction bases outside gene matches: 9. In the prospective study, participants were about 18 to 95 years old, resided in approximately 22 geographic areas of the United States, and were enrolled through a virtual design. In the prospective study, participants were assigned to cohorts based on the clinical history participants reported in a screening survey and a study questionnaire. Recovered participants in ImmuneRACE Cohort 3 were defined by two consecutive negative NP/OP PCR tests, clearance by a healthcare professional, or resolution of symptoms. In the prospective study, whole blood, serum and a nasopharyngeal or oropharyngeal swab were collected from each participant by mobile phlebotomists. Prospective study participants could optionally give additional blood draws and questionnaires over a 2-month period. Before DNA extraction, blood samples from the prospective study were shipped at room temperature or frozen.

The sample consisted of PBMCs or T cells enriched from blood (not recorded which). The sequence is built from TRBV20-1 and TRBJ1-5; 7 central bases correspond to TRBD1. The sequence derives from a man younger than 45 who had recovered from COVID-19. The DNA sequence is given as TGCAGTGCTAGTCGACGGACAGGCATTAATCAGCCCCAGCATTTT. This is translated as CSASRRTGINQPQHF.